The 2 T cell receptor beta chains listed next were all sequenced from one sample in a study of cytotoxic CD8 clonotypes in ibrutinib-treated CLL. Assay: immunoSEQ multiplex PCR; the TCRdb copy retains only in-frame clones and omits some. The sample consists of 110,000 to 150,000 clones, 70% to 85% of them appearing once. Material: PBMCs, obtained after 12 months of ibrutinib treatment. The source of these receptors is a human donor with chronic lymphocytic leukemia.

The rearrangement joins TRBV30 to TRBJ2-3; TRBD1 matches 8 bases. The J segment lost 0 bases and the V segment lost 1 base, leaving 0 bases of the junction unmatched. The CDR3 is 14 amino acids. Germline assignment: CDR1 GTSNPN and CDR2 SVGIG (reference sequence). The CDR3 protein is CAWSGQGSTDTQYF. DNA of the CDR3: TGTGCCTGGAGTGGACAGGGGAGCACAGATACGCAGTATTTT.

J is TRBJ1-1 and V is TRBV9, with 7 bases lining up with TRBD1. The CDR3 is 14 amino acids. Germline CDR1 reads SGDLS; CDR2 reads YYNGEE. The V segment lost 0 bases and the J segment 5 bases; nucleotides outside the gene matches: 4. The CDR3 loop reads CASSVDVRGTEAFF. CDR3 in DNA: TGTGCCAGCAGCGTAGATGTCAGGGGGACTGAAGCTTTCTTT.